The present T cell receptor beta chain was sequenced within a study of T cells in Graves' hyperthyroidism and ophthalmopathy. Study-level information: Initial diagnosis, before any treatment, was when peripheral blood was collected.

The CDR3 regions of TCR beta were amplified from RNA transcripts. First-round RT-PCR with HTBI primers amplified the TCR CDR3 region. Each CDR3 protein gets one entry after TCRdb re-called the multiplex PCR reads with MiXCR. The table has fewer than 700,000 distinct CDR3 sequences, around 15% seen once; the top ten hold 3.8%. This clonotype has ten or more counts. Trimming left V 0 bases short and J 3 bases short, with 15 bases between. Germline V gives CDR1 MNHEY, CDR2 SMNVEV (reference sequence). CDR3 length equals 16 residues. Sample: blood. This chain connects TRBV27 to TRBJ2-7; D is tentatively TRBD1 or TRBD2 (6 bases each). This clonotype originated in a woman in her 30s with Graves' hyperthyroidism. The CDR3 DNA is TGTGCCAGCAGTTTATCGCGGGACATGGGGTTCTACGAGCAGTACTTC. Encoded protein: CASSLSRDMGFYEQYF.